These 15 T cell receptor beta chains came from one sample sequenced in a study of T cells in localized non-small cell lung cancer. Sequenced by immunoSEQ multiplex PCR; TCRdb stores in-frame clones only, minus some. The sample holds more than 2,000 clones, roughly two fifths seen once. Specimen: lung tumor tissue, collected before any cancer treatment. These receptors all come from a male donor at least 60 years old with stage I squamous cell lung carcinoma.

This rearrangement joins TRBV19 to TRBJ2-5; D perhaps matches TRBD1 (6 bases). Deletions cut 3 bases from V and 1 base from J, with 12 bases between. CDR1 and CDR2 (germline): LNHDA, SQIVND (reference sequence). The CDR3 consists of 15 residues. Here the CDR3 reads CASSIRGVSQETQYF. In DNA form, the CDR3 reads TGTGCCAGTAGTATCAGGGGAGTCAGCCAAGAGACCCAGTACTTC. Drawing the rest from reference TRBV19 and TRBJ2-5, the complete variable domain is DGGITQSPKYLFRKEGQNVTLSCEQNLNHDAMYWYRQDPGQGLRLIYYSQIVNDFQKGDIAEGYSVSREKKESFPLTVTSAQKNPTAFYLCASSIRGVSQETQYFGPGTRLLVL.

This clone was picked up a small number of times. This chain uses TRBV23-1 with TRBJ1-1, with TRBD1 as a possible D gene (5 bases). TRBV23-1 is an ORF for which the function is uncertain. This CDR3 region has 13 residues. V dropped 5 bases and J dropped 5 bases, with 12 bases sitting between them. CDR3 amino acids: CASSLTRDTEAFF. The CDR3 nucleotides are TGCGCCAGCAGTTTGACCAGGGATACTGAAGCTTTCTTT.

This clone was seen only a few times. The chain joins TRBV11-3 to TRBJ2-3; 7 bases are a match to TRBD1. With 3 bases clipped from V and 1 base from J, the junction kept 10 bases outside the gene matches. The germline V gene has CDR1 SGHNT and CDR2 YENEEA. The CDR3 contains 17 residues. The CDR3 sequence is CASSFGLQGLGTDTQYF. The CDR3 nucleotides read TGTGCCAGCAGCTTCGGGCTACAGGGGCTTGGCACAGATACGCAGTATTTT.

The rearrangement links TRBV28 to TRBJ2-2, with TRBD1 matching 9 bases. The CDR3 has 15 amino acids. The V gene's germline CDR1 is MDHEN and CDR2 SYDVKM. Trimming cost V 6 bases and J 9 bases; bases outside gene matches: 11. This chain's CDR3 is CASSTPGDRVRELFF. Written as DNA, the CDR3 is TGTGCCAGCAGCACTCCCGGGGACAGGGTCCGGGAGCTGTTTTTT. Full variable domain (rest looked up from reference TRBV28 and TRBJ2-2): DVKVTQSSRYLVKRTGEKVFLECVQDMDHENMFWYRQDPGLGLRLIYFSYDVKMKEKGDIPEGYSVSREKKERFSLILESASTNQTSMYLCASSTPGDRVRELFFGEGSRLTVL.

Sample share makes this clone medium-sized. V is TRBV6-8 and J is TRBJ1-1, with a possible D match to TRBD1 (5 bases). V lost 5 bases and J lost 0, with 10 bases in between. CDR3 length: 14 residues. Germline V gene lookup returns CDR1 MNHGY and CDR2 SAAAGT. The CDR3 bases are TGTGCCAGCAGTCGGGCAGGGATGAACACTGAAGCTTTCTTT. This translates into CASSRAGMNTEAFF.

V is TRBV4-1 and J is TRBJ1-6; maybe TRBD1 (5 bases). The CDR3 covers 15 residues. V lost 0 bases to trimming and J lost 7 bases, with 10 bases between them. Germline CDR1 MGHRA, CDR2 YSYEKL. The CDR3 DNA is TGCGCCAGCAGCCAAGAAGGGGATGGGAATTCACCCCTCCACTTT. It codes for CASSQEGDGNSPLHF.

The V call is TRBV25-1, the J call TRBJ1-4, with D possibly matching TRBD1 (5 bases). Trimming removed 3 bases from V and 5 bases from J, with 13 bases in between. Germline lookup yields CDR1 MGHDK and CDR2 SYGVNS. CDR3 length equals 15 residues. CDR3 coding DNA: TGTGCCAGCAGTGATCTGTTGGGGGAGAATGAAAAACTGTTTTTT. It translates to CASSDLLGENEKLFF.

The V gene is TRBV18, the J gene TRBJ2-1; D uncertain. Per the germline V gene, CDR1 is KGHSH and CDR2 is LQKENI. Trimming took off 3 bases at V and 8 bases at J, with 8 bases between the two ends. The length of the CDR3 is 12 residues. For the CDR3, the DNA is TGTGCCAGCTCACCGGAGATTGATGAGCAGTTCTTC. The encoded protein is CASSPEIDEQFF.

The rearrangement joins TRBV19 to TRBJ1-1; 8 bases are shared with TRBD1. V lost 3 bases to trimming and J lost 8 bases; unmatched junction nucleotides: 5. Germline CDR1 reads LNHDA; CDR2 reads SQIVND (reference sequence). The CDR3 totals 13 residues. The CDR3 region has the DNA TGTGCCAGTAGTATTGACAGGGGTTTAGAAGCTTTCTTT. It yields the protein CASSIDRGLEAFF.

In this sample, this clone is medium-sized. The rearrangement uses TRBV6-8 and TRBJ2-5; D call uncertain. This CDR3 region has 15 residues. V was cut by 0 bases and J by 5 bases, with 13 bases left in between. Germline V lookup: CDR1 MNHGY, CDR2 SAAAGT. The CDR3 DNA follows: TGTGCCAGCAGTTACTCGATGAATATTCAGGAGACCCAGTACTTC. Amino acids: CASSYSMNIQETQYF.

This clone was recorded only once. The DNA for the CDR3 is TGTGCCAGCAGTTTATTGGGACGGACAGATCAGCCCCAGCATTTT. As protein: CASSLLGRTDQPQHF. The chain links TRBV28 to TRBJ1-5; TRBD1 might be the D (6 bases). Germline V gene lookup returns CDR1 MDHEN and CDR2 SYDVKM. Between the trimmed V and J ends, which lost 1 base and 5 bases, there was a span of 12 bases. This CDR3 spans 15 amino acids.

In this sample, this clone turned up a few times. V is TRBV9 and J is TRBJ1-3; 7 bases are a match to TRBD1. After removal of 4 bases from V and 3 bases from J, the junction contained 10 bases not matched to a gene. CDR3 length equals 16 residues. The V gene's germline CDR1 is SGDLS and CDR2 YYNGEE. The CDR3 spells CASSPDPGGYGNTIYF. For the CDR3, the DNA is TGTGCCAGCAGCCCAGACCCAGGGGGTTATGGAAACACCATATATTTT. Full variable domain (outside the CDR3, taken from reference TRBV9 and TRBJ1-3): DSGVTQTPKHLITATGQRVTLRCSPRSGDLSVYWYQQSLDQGLQFLIQYYNGEERAKGNILERFSAQQFPDLHSELNLSSLELGDSALYFCASSPDPGGYGNTIYFGEGSWLTVV.

This clone appeared a few times. This rearrangement joins TRBV6-8 to TRBJ2-2, with D unresolved. Trimming left V 2 bases short and J 7 bases short, with 5 bases between. CDR1 and CDR2 from the germline V gene are MNHGY and SAAAGT. The CDR3 is 12 amino acids. The DNA of the CDR3 is TGTGCCAGCAGTTACGAGGACGGGGAGCTGTTTTTT. As protein: CASSYEDGELFF.

Notes on this clone: One junction end does not reproduce the germline sequence, and a read error may be involved. This chain uses TRBV19 with TRBJ2-7; TRBD2 agrees at 9 bases. From germline, CDR1 is LNHDA and CDR2 SQIVND (reference sequence). This CDR3 comprises 16 residues. The CDR3 loop is CANSIRKGLAIYEQYF. The CDR3 nucleotides are TGTGCCAATAGTATAAGGAAAGGACTAGCGATCTACGAGCAGTACTTC.

This clone was observed a handful of times. J is TRBJ2-7 and V is TRBV4-1, with D perhaps being TRBD1 or TRBD2 (5 bases each). This CDR3 is 13 amino acids long. Germline values: CDR1 MGHRA, CDR2 YSYEKL. V was cut by 1 base and J by 3 bases, with 7 bases left in between. CDR3: CASSQAGLYEQYF. CDR3 bases: TGCGCCAGCAGCCAAGCGGGGCTCTACGAGCAGTACTTC.